These 31 T cell receptor beta chains originate from one sample sequenced in a study of Ad26.COV2.S vaccination and SARS-CoV-2 variants. As for treatment: around 19 received Ad26.COV2.S at low or high dose, single or two shots; roughly five received placebo; per-sample allocation not given. Each sample was drawn 63 days after the first injection (of vaccine or placebo). Generated by immunoSEQ multiplex PCR, the TCRdb table keeps only in-frame clones and is missing some. The table lists roughly 500,000 clones, 75% to 90% of them singletons. This specimen was peripheral blood, taken in a trial of Ad26.COV2.S vaccine versus placebo. These receptors all stem from a person aged 18-60 years who received the Ad26.COV2.S COVID-19 vaccine or a placebo.

The rearrangement joins TRBV24-1 to TRBJ2-2, with 12 bases matching TRBD2. CDR1 KGHDR and CDR2 SFDVKD come from the germline V gene. The J segment lost 5 bases and the V segment lost 5 bases, leaving 11 bases of the junction unmatched. The CDR3 is 18 residues long. The CDR3 coding sequence is TGTGCCACCAGTGGTCCTCTTTCGACTAGCGGGAGAACCGGGGAGCTGTTTTTT. Its protein is CATSGPLSTSGRTGELFF.

V and J are TRBV28 and TRBJ2-7; TRBD2 aligns across 9 bases. This CDR3 is built from 15 residues. Germline V gives CDR1 MDHEN, CDR2 SYDVKM. Trimming took 3 bases from V and 6 from J; bases not matched to a gene: 9. For the CDR3, the DNA is TGTGCCAGCAGTTTGGGGCGGGGGGGCTTTAGCGAGCAGTACTTC. Encoded protein: CASSLGRGGFSEQYF.

J is TRBJ1-2 and V is TRBV24-1; TRBD1 matches at 7 bases. V was clipped by 4 bases and J by 8 bases; unmatched bases: 9. The CDR3 runs to 14 residues. Germline V gene data show CDR1 as KGHDR and CDR2 as SFDVKD. The CDR3 coding sequence is TGTGCCACCAGTGAGCCAACAGGGGAGGTAGGCTACACCTTC. Protein product: CATSEPTGEVGYTF.

The V call is TRBV4-3, the J call TRBJ2-2; 7 bases are shared with TRBD2. This CDR3 spans 16 amino acids. Per germline, CDR1 LGHNA and CDR2 YSLEER. Germline trimming cut 6 bases from V and 2 bases from J; bases unmatched to any gene: 9. CDR3 region: CASRPTPGGNTGELFF. Written as DNA, the CDR3 is TGCGCCAGCAGACCTACTCCGGGGGGAAACACCGGGGAGCTGTTTTTT.

This clone was detected only once. One end of the junction varies from germline; a read error may be responsible. This chain connects TRBV6-5 to TRBJ2-5; D call uncertain. CDR1 is MNHEY, CDR2 SVGAGI, per germline. This CDR3 is built from 12 residues. The CDR3 DNA reads TGTGCCAGCACCACGTCATCGGAGATCCAGTACTTC. It encodes CASTTSSEIQYF.

This clone was picked up one time. The chain combines TRBV4-2 with TRBJ1-1; weak D call: TRBD1 (5 bases). This CDR3 comprises 17 residues. CDR1 LGHNA and CDR2 YNFKEQ come from the germline V gene. V lost 3 bases and J lost 4, with 21 bases in between. CDR3 loop: CASSQLPGRGKGTEAFF. The DNA of the CDR3 is TGTGCCAGCAGCCAGCTTCCGGGGAGGGGCAAAGGCACTGAAGCTTTCTTT.

This chain uses TRBV12-3 or TRBV12-4 with TRBJ1-1; D might be TRBD1 (5 bases). This CDR3 comprises 13 residues. V was trimmed by 2 bases and J by 14 bases, leaving 18 bases between them. CDR3 amino acids: CASSLTRGLEEFF. For the CDR3, the DNA is TGTGCCAGCAGTTTAACTCGGGGCCTCGAGGAATTCTTT.

V usage is TRBV7-2 and J usage is TRBJ2-3, with D maybe TRBD2 (7 bases). Germline V gene data show CDR1 as SGHTA and CDR2 as FQGNSA. V lost 1 base, J lost 8 bases, and 13 bases lay in between. The CDR3 totals 14 residues. In nucleotides, the CDR3 is TGTGCCAGCAGCTTAGTAAAAGGGGGGGGTACGCAGTATTTT. Translation gives CASSLVKGGGTQYF.

The chain combines TRBV30 with TRBJ2-3; the D gene is possibly TRBD1 (5 bases). The CDR3 is 11 residues long. CDR1 is GTSNPN and CDR2 is SVGIG in the germline V gene (reference sequence). With 3 bases removed from V and 6 bases from J, the gap between germline ends came to 7 bases. This CDR3 reads CAWSRVDTQYF. DNA of the CDR3: TGTGCCTGGAGCAGGGTCGATACGCAGTATTTT.

V is TRBV19 and J is TRBJ1-6; D not resolved. V was clipped by 7 bases and J by 0 bases, with 7 bases between them. The V gene's germline CDR1 is LNHDA and CDR2 SQIVND (reference sequence). The CDR3 is made up of 14 amino acids. The DNA for the CDR3 is TGTGCCAGTACCCGGAGCTCCTATAATTCACCCCTCCACTTT. Its protein is CASTRSSYNSPLHF.

The chain's CDR3 is CAIKRPPGLDYLNQETQYF. The DNA for the CDR3 is TGTGCCATAAAGAGACCCCCGGGACTAGACTATTTAAACCAAGAGACCCAGTACTTC. The V gene is TRBV7-2, the J gene TRBJ2-5; TRBD2 matches at 8 bases. Germline lookup yields CDR1 SGHTA and CDR2 FQGNSA. The CDR3 is made up of 19 amino acids. V lost 10 bases and J lost 0; bases outside the gene matches: 22.

The rearrangement links TRBV6-1 to TRBJ2-2; tentative D call: TRBD2 (5 bases). With 3 bases removed from V and 7 bases from J, the gap between germline ends came to 9 bases. Germline V gene lookup returns CDR1 MNHNS and CDR2 SASEGT. This CDR3 has 13 amino acids. CDR3: CASSERRIGELFF. The CDR3 nucleotides are TGTGCCAGCAGTGAGAGGAGGATCGGGGAGCTGTTTTTT.

This chain uses TRBV7-9 with TRBJ1-6; possible D gene TRBD1, 5 bases. Germline CDR1 SEHNR, CDR2 FQNEAQ (reference sequence). Deletions cut 4 bases from V and 6 bases from J, with 10 bases between. CDR3 size: 14 residues. The CDR3 region is CASSSDGANSPLHF. In DNA, the CDR3 is TGTGCCAGCAGCTCGGACGGGGCTAATTCACCCCTCCACTTT.

The chain couples TRBV9 to TRBJ2-2, with 10 nucleotides matching TRBD2. J lost 2 bases, V lost 0 bases, and 7 bases had no gene match. The germline V gene encodes CDR1 SGDLS and CDR2 YYNGEE. This CDR3 has 18 residues. For the CDR3, the DNA is TGTGCCAGCAGCGTAGGCCTAGCGGGGGCCTTTAACACCGGGGAGCTGTTTTTT. Residues: CASSVGLAGAFNTGELFF.

The chain carries TRBV7-2 and TRBJ1-2; TRBD1 agrees at 10 bases. The CDR3 contains 15 residues. V lost 4 bases and J lost 8; bases outside the gene matches: 10. The V gene's germline CDR1 is SGHTA and CDR2 FQGNSA. CDR3 coding DNA: TGTGCCAGCAGCTATGGAACCGGGACAGGGGACGGCTACACCTTC. Translating it yields CASSYGTGTGDGYTF.

This sequence joins TRBV27 and TRBJ2-3; D remains unclear. From germline, CDR1 is MNHEY and CDR2 SMNVEV (reference sequence). Trimming stripped 3 bases from V and 6 bases from J, with 10 bases between. This CDR3 has 13 amino acids. CDR3 loop: CASSFRNRDTQYF. In DNA, the CDR3 is TGTGCCAGCAGTTTTAGGAATAGGGATACGCAGTATTTT.

This chain connects TRBV28 to TRBJ2-2; 9 bases align to TRBD1. CDR1 and CDR2 from the germline V gene are MDHEN and SYDVKM. V dropped 6 bases and J dropped 10; count of bases not matched to a gene: 12. This CDR3 contains 15 residues. The DNA of the CDR3 is TGTGCCAGCAGCGGGGGGACAGGGCTCGTGAAGGAGCTGTTTTTT. Its protein product is CASSGGTGLVKELFF.

The rearrangement links TRBV4-1 to TRBJ2-7; 8 bases match TRBD1. CDR3 length: 17 amino acids. Germline V gene lookup returns CDR1 MGHRA and CDR2 YSYEKL. Germline trimming cut 4 bases from V and 2 bases from J; bases unmatched to any gene: 13. CDR3 amino acids: CASSPRLDRVGTYEQYF. CDR3 coding DNA: TGCGCCAGCAGCCCGCGACTGGACAGGGTCGGAACCTACGAGCAGTACTTC.

The rearrangement links TRBV15 to TRBJ2-1; D gene unclear. The CDR3 is 13 residues long. The germline V and J ends were trimmed by 8 bases and 8 bases, with 16 bases remaining between them. CDR1 and CDR2 from the germline V gene are LNHNV and YYDKDF (reference sequence). The CDR3 nucleotides are TGTGCCACCTCTGTGGGGTGGATCGATGAGCAGTTCTTC. As protein: CATSVGWIDEQFF.

The chain has TRBV5-1 and TRBJ1-1; D is unresolved. CDR1 and CDR2 from the germline V gene are SGHRS and YFSETQ. The CDR3 loop spans 14 amino acids. V shed 2 bases and J shed 4 bases, with 12 bases lying between them. CDR3 protein: CASSFSIPVTEAFF. CDR3 coding DNA: TGCGCCAGCAGCTTCTCAATCCCGGTCACTGAAGCTTTCTTT.

This chain uses TRBV9 with TRBJ1-1; D is undetermined. This CDR3 contains 16 residues. Trimming stripped 4 bases from V and 1 base from J, with 17 bases between. Germline-derived CDR1 and CDR2 are SGDLS and YYNGEE. The CDR3 DNA reads as TGTGCCAGCAGCCCTAGATGGGTATGGGAGAACACTGAAGCTTTCTTT. This sequence encodes CASSPRWVWENTEAFF.

The chain couples TRBV7-3 to TRBJ2-2; D is unclear. The CDR3 sequence is 13 residues long. Trimming stripped 4 bases from V and 8 bases from J, with 11 bases between. Looked up from germline, CDR1 is SGHTA and CDR2 is FQGTGA. CDR3 sequence: CASSSPGWGELFF. As DNA, the CDR3 is TGTGCCAGCAGCTCACCAGGCTGGGGGGAGCTGTTTTTT.

A word on this clone: The same CDR3 can be traced to other DNA sequences in this sample. The V gene is TRBV5-1, the J gene TRBJ2-5, with D perhaps given as TRBD1 or TRBD2 (5 bases each). Germline CDR1 reads SGHRS; CDR2 reads YFSETQ. Trimming removed 0 bases at V and 0 bases at J, with 6 bases between. The CDR3 is 14 amino acids. The CDR3 loop is CASSLGGDQETQYF. CDR3 coding DNA: TGCGCCAGCAGCTTGGGAGGGGACCAAGAGACCCAGTACTTC. Full variable domain (missing parts from reference TRBV5-1 and TRBJ2-5): KAGVTQTPRYLIKTRGQQVTLSCSPISGHRSVSWYQQTPGQGLQFLFEYFSETQRNKGNFPGRFSGRQFSNSRSEMNVSTLELGDSALYLCASSLGGDQETQYFGPGTRLLVL.

The chain recombines TRBV6-5 with TRBJ2-3, with TRBD1 matching 8 bases. The V and J ends lost 5 bases and 4 bases, in that order; junction bases with no gene match: 8. Germline CDR1 MNHEY, CDR2 SVGAGI. The CDR3 contains 15 residues. CDR3 protein: CASSRPPGQADTQYF. As DNA, the CDR3 is TGTGCCAGCAGTCGCCCGCCGGGACAGGCAGATACGCAGTATTTT.

The chain employs TRBV3-1 (or the pseudogene TRBV3-2) and TRBJ2-7; 14 positions match TRBD2. V lost 4 bases and J lost 5; bases outside the gene matches: 4. The CDR3 is 15 residues long. From germline, CDR1 is LGHDT and CDR2 YNNKEL (reference sequence). This CDR3 reads CASSRGLAGVNEQYV. The CDR3 DNA is TGTGCCAGCAGCCGGGGACTAGCGGGAGTGAACGAGCAGTACGTC.

The rearrangement links TRBV6-5 to TRBJ2-2; tentatively, D is TRBD1 (6 bases). Germline lookup yields CDR1 MNHEY and CDR2 SVGAGI. V lost 8 bases and J 9 bases, leaving 22 bases between the germline ends. The CDR3 spans 15 residues. The CDR3 DNA reads as TGTGCCAGCGTCTCTTCGGGCAGGGGCGACCGGGAGCTGTTTTTT. Its translation is CASVSSGRGDRELFF.

This chain links TRBV4-2 with TRBJ1-1; 7 bases match TRBD1. The CDR3 is 15 residues long. V shed 5 bases, J shed 4 bases, and the junction held 10 bases outside the gene matches. The germline gives CDR1 LGHNA, CDR2 YNFKEQ. The CDR3 here is CASSSGRGRPTEAFF. CDR3 coding DNA: TGTGCCAGCAGCTCCGGGAGGGGGCGTCCCACTGAAGCTTTCTTT.

This chain links TRBV6-5 with TRBJ2-7; perhaps TRBD1 as D (5 bases). V lost 0 bases and J lost 4, with 10 bases in between. CDR1 is MNHEY and CDR2 is SVGAGI in the germline V gene. The CDR3 runs 14 residues. In nucleotides, the CDR3 is TGTGCCAGCAGTTACTCCTCGACAGAATACGAGCAGTACTTC. It encodes CASSYSSTEYEQYF.

This chain joins TRBV2 and TRBJ2-5, with 8 bases matching TRBD1. The CDR3 spans 15 residues. CDR1 is SNHLY and CDR2 is FYNNEI in the germline V gene. V shed 6 bases and J 6 bases; nucleotides not matched to a gene: 12. The CDR3 nucleotides read TGTGCCAGCAGCCGGGGTGGACAGGGTTTGAAGACCCAGTACTTC. This sequence encodes CASSRGGQGLKTQYF.

CDR3 amino acids: CASSPGTGFGNTIYF. CDR3 bases: TGTGCCAGCAGTCCCGGGACAGGGTTTGGAAACACCATATATTTT. This sequence joins TRBV27 and TRBJ1-3, with 9 positions matching TRBD1. V was clipped by 5 bases and J by 3 bases; unmatched bases: 5. The germline V gene encodes CDR1 MNHEY and CDR2 SMNVEV (reference sequence). The CDR3 is 15 amino acids.

The rearrangement joins TRBV7-9 to TRBJ2-1; the D is unclear. CDR3 length equals 16 residues. V dropped 2 bases and J dropped 4 bases, with 15 bases sitting between them. Germline lookup yields CDR1 SEHNR and CDR2 FQNEAQ (reference sequence). The CDR3 DNA is TGTGCCAGCAGCTTAACCTCCAGGCCCCCTTACAATGAGCAGTTCTTC. This gives the protein CASSLTSRPPYNEQFF.